The present entry profiles one T cell receptor (beta chain) with its context. The antigen is unknown. This specimen belongs to a study of T cell responses to AZD1222 COVID-19 vaccine. Turning to the study itself: Researchers grouped second doses given at about 4 or about 12 weeks into one pool.

The CDR3 contains 12 residues. CDR1 and CDR2 from the germline V gene are SGHTS and YDEGEE. V was pared by 4 bases and J by 1 base, with 6 bases between. The table came from immunoSEQ multiplex PCR; TCRdb's copy has only in-frame clones and leaves some out. The sample carries 90,000 to 110,000 clones, around nine tenths recorded once. Overall study findings and caveats: Spike-specific TCR breadth rose after two AZD1222 doses, and depth rose as well.

This chain uses TRBV5-8 with TRBJ2-7; unclear D gene. The sample here was peripheral blood, taken on day 0 of AZD1222 vaccination. The source of this sequence is an adult in good health. CDR3 sequence: CASSRRSYEQYF. The CDR3 nucleotides are TGTGCCAGCAGCCGTAGGTCCTACGAGCAGTACTTC.